The TCR beta chain described here comes from a study of T cells in women clearing cervical HPV infection. Trimming removed 0 bases from V and 5 bases from J, with 12 bases in between. Germline V gene lookup returns CDR1 SGHRS and CDR2 YFSETQ. The CDR3 runs to 14 residues. The table came from immunoSEQ multiplex PCR; TCRdb's copy has only in-frame clones and leaves some out. The listing contains approximately 12,000 clones. Of note for this clone: The read ends 3 residues shy of where the CDR3 ends; the end is completed using the germline J gene.

This sequence joins TRBV5-1 and TRBJ2-7, with D perhaps TRBD1 (6 bases). Sequencing used blood buffy coat. The origin of this receptor is a woman aged 18 to 75 with a cervical HPV16 infection that either progressed to CIN3+ or cleared (not recorded which). The DNA read from the CDR3 is TGCGCCAGCAGCTTGGGCCAGGGGTCCGACGAG. Amino acids: CASSLGQGSDE. The whole CDR3 protein reads CASSLGQGSDEQYF.